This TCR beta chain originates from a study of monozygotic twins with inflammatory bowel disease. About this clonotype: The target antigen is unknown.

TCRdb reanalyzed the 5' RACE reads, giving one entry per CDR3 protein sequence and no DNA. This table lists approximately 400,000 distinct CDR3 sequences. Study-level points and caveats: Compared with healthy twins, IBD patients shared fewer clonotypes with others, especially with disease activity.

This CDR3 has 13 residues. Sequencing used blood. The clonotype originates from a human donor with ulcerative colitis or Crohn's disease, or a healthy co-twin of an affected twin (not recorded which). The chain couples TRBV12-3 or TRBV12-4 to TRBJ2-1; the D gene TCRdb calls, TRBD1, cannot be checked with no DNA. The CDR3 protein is CASGSEGGYEQFF.